The sequence of this T cell receptor beta chain was determined in a study of shared clonotypes between healthy human individuals. Sequenced by immunoSEQ multiplex PCR; TCRdb stores in-frame clones only, minus some. The sample has fewer than 1 million clones, about 96% seen once. Of note for this clone: As yet, its antigen is unknown.

There are 18 residues in the CDR3. The J segment lost 9 bases and the V segment lost 1 base, leaving 18 bases of the junction unmatched. Germline V gene lookup returns CDR1 LGHNA and CDR2 YSLEER. CD8 cells regarded as naive lacked CD45RO, were positively chosen for CCR7, and omitted terminally differentiated effector memory CD45RA+ cells. Study-level points and caveats: Tissues were not sampled, only blood, and their repertoires likely differ.

The chain joins TRBV4-3 to TRBJ2-1, with 7 bases matching TRBD2. This clonotype originated in a man aged 25 to 40 in good health. The sequencing input was naive CD8+ T cells sorted from blood. CDR3 bases: TGCGCCAGCAGCCAAGGGGTAGGATTTAGCGGGTCGCAATTTGAGCAGTTCTTC. Its translation: CASSQGVGFSGSQFEQFF.